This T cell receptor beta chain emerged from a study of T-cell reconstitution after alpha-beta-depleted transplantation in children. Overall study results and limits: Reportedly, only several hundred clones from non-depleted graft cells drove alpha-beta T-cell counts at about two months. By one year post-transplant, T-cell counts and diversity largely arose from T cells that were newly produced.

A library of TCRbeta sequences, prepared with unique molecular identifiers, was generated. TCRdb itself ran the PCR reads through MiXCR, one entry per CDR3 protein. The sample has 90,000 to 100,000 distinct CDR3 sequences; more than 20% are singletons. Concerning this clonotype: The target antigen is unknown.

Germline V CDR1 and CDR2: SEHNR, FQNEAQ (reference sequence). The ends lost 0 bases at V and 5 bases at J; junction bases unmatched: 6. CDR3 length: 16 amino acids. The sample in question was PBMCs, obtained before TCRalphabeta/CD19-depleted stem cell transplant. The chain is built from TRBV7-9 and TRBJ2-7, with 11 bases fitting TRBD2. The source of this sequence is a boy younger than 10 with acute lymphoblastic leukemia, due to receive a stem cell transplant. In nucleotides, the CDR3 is TGTGCCAGCAGCTTAGCGGGGACTAGCGGAGGGGACGAGCAGTACTTC. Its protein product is CASSLAGTSGGDEQYF.